The entry below describes one T cell receptor (beta chain). Methods used by the authors: Amplification with reference gene primers provided the estimates of nucleated cell counts. Data came from immunoSEQ multiplex PCR; TCRdb stores just in-frame clones and leaves some out. That table supplies the V and J calls and clone size; D and trimming were determined from the DNA. This sample has about 120,000 clones; about 88% occur once, and the top ten carry 1.1% to 1.5%. The V and J ends lost 0 bases and 1 base respectively, with 12 bases between them. The CDR3 contains 16 residues. CDR1 and CDR2 from the germline V gene are KGHSH and LQKENI. The sample is drawn from a study of blood T cell repertoires in COVID-19. About the study: Researchers got acute and convalescent COVID-19 samples from the United States, Italy and Spain.

The genes are TRBV18 and TRBJ1-1; D is undetermined. This TCR derives from a man aged 35 to 55 with acute or convalescent COVID-19. Sequencing used peripheral blood. Here the CDR3 reads CASSPPWSEGNTEAFF. Here the CDR3 DNA reads TGTGCCAGCTCACCACCGTGGTCGGAGGGGAACACTGAAGCTTTCTTT.